A selection of T cell receptor beta chains follows, all from one sample in a study of T cell repertoires in cytomegalovirus infection. TCRdb used MiXCR to reprocess the reads, holding one entry per CDR3 protein. The sample carries 150,000 to 200,000 distinct CDR3 sequences, under 25% recorded once. The specimen sequenced was PBMCs. These receptors originate from a human donor in good health (CMV status not recorded). Some clones in this sample may be carry-over from other donors' samples. Each CDR3 is given with its conserved first and last residue. Each record gives: J gene, D gene, clone size, V gene, CDR3 DNA, CDR3 protein. The D gene is left open where the match is weak. For some rows the clone size is stated as once, few or many, or as a class when expanded; others skip it.

>TRBJ2-1|.|many|TRBV7-2
TGTGCCAGCAGCTTAAGCCTCAACAATGAGCAGTTCTTC
CASSLSLNNEQFF
>TRBJ1-4|TRBD1|few|TRBV7-2
TGTGCCAGCAGCTTAGGAGGGACAGTTAATGAAAAACTGTTTTTT
CASSLGGTVNEKLFF
>TRBJ1-5|.|.|TRBV27
TGTGCCAGCAGCCGGGACACAAATCAGCCCCAGCATTTT
CASSRDTNQPQHF
>TRBJ2-5|TRBD2|.|TRBV15
TGTGCCACCAGCACCCTACCCTCTAGCGGGGGGTTCTCGCGAACCCAGTACTTC
CATSTLPSSGGFSRTQYF
>TRBJ2-2|TRBD1|many|TRBV7-2
TGTGCCAGCAGCTGGACAGGGGGCAACACCGGGGAGCTGTTTTTT
CASSWTGGNTGELFF
>TRBJ2-2|.|few|TRBV9
TGTGCCAGCAGCGTCGAGGGGTTAACCGGGGAGCTGTTTTTT
CASSVEGLTGELFF
>TRBJ2-2|TRBD1|.|TRBV12-3/TRBV12-4
TGTGCCAGCACCCCCGGGACAGGGAACACCGGGGAGCTGTTTTTT
CASTPGTGNTGELFF
>TRBJ2-6|.|.|TRBV27
TGTGCCAGCAGTTTAAAAGGGGCCAACGTCCTGACTTTC
CASSLKGANVLTF
>TRBJ1-1|.|.|TRBV10-3
TGTGCCATCAATTGGGGAACGGGCACTGAAGCTTTCTTT
CAINWGTGTEAFF
>TRBJ1-4|TRBD1|.|TRBV7-6
TGTGCCAGCAGCAGAGAGACAGGGCAAGCGTTTTTT
CASSRETGQAFF
>TRBJ1-5|.|many|TRBV7-9
TGTGCCAGCAGCTTGATGGGAGGCAATCAGCCCCAGCATTTT
CASSLMGGNQPQHF
>TRBJ2-1|TRBD2|few|TRBV11-3
TGTGCCAGCAGCCCACGGGAGGGTGGTGAGCAGTTCTTC
CASSPREGGEQFF
>TRBJ2-3|TRBD2|.|TRBV7-9
TGTGCCAGCAGCGACCGTAGCGGGGGGCCTAGCACAGATACGCAGTATTTT
CASSDRSGGPSTDTQYF
>TRBJ1-5|.|.|TRBV7-9
TGTGCCAGCAGCGCCCAGGGAGTGCAGCCCCAGCATTTT
CASSAQGVQPQHF
>TRBJ2-3|.|once|TRBV4-2
TGTGCCAGCAGCCAAGAACGGCAGGGGACAGATACGCAGTATTTT
CASSQERQGTDTQYF
>TRBJ1-1|.|many|TRBV7-2
TGTGCCAGCAGCTTAGTAGTCGGCAGGAATGAAGCTTTCTTT
CASSLVVGRNEAFF
>TRBJ1-2|.|.|TRBV6-6
TGTGCCAGCAGCAGGGACCGGCTTTCTGGCTACACCTTC
CASSRDRLSGYTF
>TRBJ2-2|TRBD2|few|TRBV12-3/TRBV12-4
TGTGCCAGCAGTTTAGGCCTAGCGGGAGTCGGGGAGCTGTTTTTT
CASSLGLAGVGELFF
>TRBJ1-2|.|few|TRBV6-5
TGTGCCAGCAGTCCGGGGGACGGAGTCTATGGCTACACCTTC
CASSPGDGVYGYTF
>TRBJ1-4|.|.|TRBV7-4
TGTGCCAGCAGTCTTATGGGGGGGACTAATGAAAAACTGTTTTTT
CASSLMGGTNEKLFF
>TRBJ1-5|TRBD1|few|TRBV7-9
TGTGCCAGCAGCTTAGTTGGGACAGGGAAGAATCAGCCCCAGCATTTT
CASSLVGTGKNQPQHF
>TRBJ2-1|.|few|TRBV7-8
TGTGCCAGCAGCTTAGTTGATGGGCTAGCCGCAAATGAGCAGTTCTTC
CASSLVDGLAANEQFF
>TRBJ1-1|TRBD1|many|TRBV7-6
TGTGCCAGCAGCCCAGAGACAGGGGACACTGAAGCTTTCTTT
CASSPETGDTEAFF
>TRBJ1-1|TRBD1|.|TRBV5-1
TGCGCCAGCAGCTTGGCAGAGGCGACAGGGAAGACTGAAGCTTTCTTT
CASSLAEATGKTEAFF